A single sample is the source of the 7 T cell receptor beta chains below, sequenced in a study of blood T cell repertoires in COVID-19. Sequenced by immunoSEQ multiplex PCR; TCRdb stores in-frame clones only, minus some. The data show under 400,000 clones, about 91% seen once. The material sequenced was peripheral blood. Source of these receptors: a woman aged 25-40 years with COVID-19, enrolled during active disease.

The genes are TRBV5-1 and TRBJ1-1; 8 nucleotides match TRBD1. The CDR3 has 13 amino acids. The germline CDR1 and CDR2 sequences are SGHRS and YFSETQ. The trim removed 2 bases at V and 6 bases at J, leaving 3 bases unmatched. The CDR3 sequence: CASSFQGAAEAFF. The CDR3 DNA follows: TGCGCCAGCAGCTTTCAGGGGGCCGCTGAAGCTTTCTTT.

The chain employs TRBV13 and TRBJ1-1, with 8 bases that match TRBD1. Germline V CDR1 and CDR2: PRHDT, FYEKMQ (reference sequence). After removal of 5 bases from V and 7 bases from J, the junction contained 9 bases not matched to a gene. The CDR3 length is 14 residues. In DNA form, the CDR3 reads TGTGCCAGCAGCCCCACCCTTGACAGGGGTGAAGCTTTCTTT. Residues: CASSPTLDRGEAFF.

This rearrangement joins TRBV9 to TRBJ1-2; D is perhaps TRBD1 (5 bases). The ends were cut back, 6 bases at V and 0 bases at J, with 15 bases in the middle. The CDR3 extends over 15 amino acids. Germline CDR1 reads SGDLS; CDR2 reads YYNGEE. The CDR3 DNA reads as TGTGCCAGCAACCTAGACGGGGGGGCTAACTATGGCTACACCTTC. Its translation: CASNLDGGANYGYTF.

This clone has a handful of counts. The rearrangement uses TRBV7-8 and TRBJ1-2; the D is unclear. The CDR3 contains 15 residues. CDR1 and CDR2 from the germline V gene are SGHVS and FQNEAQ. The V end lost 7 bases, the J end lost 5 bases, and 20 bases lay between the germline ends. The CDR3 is CASINGVRKGYGYTF. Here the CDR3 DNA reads TGTGCCAGCATCAACGGGGTACGGAAGGGATATGGCTACACCTTC.

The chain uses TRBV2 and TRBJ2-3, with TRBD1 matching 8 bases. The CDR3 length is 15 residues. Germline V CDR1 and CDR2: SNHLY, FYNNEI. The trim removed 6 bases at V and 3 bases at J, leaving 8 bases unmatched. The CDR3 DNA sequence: TGTGCCAGCAGCACAGACAGGGGACGGACAGATACGCAGTATTTT. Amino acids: CASSTDRGRTDTQYF.

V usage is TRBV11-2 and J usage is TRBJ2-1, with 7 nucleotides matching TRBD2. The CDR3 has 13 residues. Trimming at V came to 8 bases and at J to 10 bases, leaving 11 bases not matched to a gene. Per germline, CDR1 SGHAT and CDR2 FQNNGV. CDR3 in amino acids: CASGKRGFPEQFF. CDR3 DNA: TGTGCCAGCGGTAAGCGGGGCTTCCCAGAGCAGTTCTTC. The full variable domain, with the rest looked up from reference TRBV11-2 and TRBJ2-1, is EAGVAQSPRYKIIEKRQSVAFWCNPISGHATLYWYQQILGQGPKLLIQFQNNGVVDDSQLPKDRFSAERLKGVDSTLKIQPAKLEDSAVYLCASGKRGFPEQFFGPGTRLTVL.

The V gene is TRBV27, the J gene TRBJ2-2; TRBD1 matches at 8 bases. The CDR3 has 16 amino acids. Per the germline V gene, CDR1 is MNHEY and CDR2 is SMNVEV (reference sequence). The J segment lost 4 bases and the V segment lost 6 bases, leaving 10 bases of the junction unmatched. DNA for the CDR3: TGTGCCAGCAGCCCCCGGGGACAGGCGCTCACCGGGGAGCTGTTTTTT. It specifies CASSPRGQALTGELFF.